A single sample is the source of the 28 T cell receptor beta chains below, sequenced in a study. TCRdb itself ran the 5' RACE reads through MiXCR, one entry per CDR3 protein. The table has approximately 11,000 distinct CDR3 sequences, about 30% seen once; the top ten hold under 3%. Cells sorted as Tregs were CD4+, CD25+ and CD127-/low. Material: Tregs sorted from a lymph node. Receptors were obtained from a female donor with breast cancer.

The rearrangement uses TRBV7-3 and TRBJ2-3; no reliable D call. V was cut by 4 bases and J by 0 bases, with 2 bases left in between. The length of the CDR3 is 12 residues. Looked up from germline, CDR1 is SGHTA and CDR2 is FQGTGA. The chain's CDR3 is CASSSSTDTQYF. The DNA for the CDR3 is TGTGCCAGCAGCTCGAGCACAGATACGCAGTATTTT.

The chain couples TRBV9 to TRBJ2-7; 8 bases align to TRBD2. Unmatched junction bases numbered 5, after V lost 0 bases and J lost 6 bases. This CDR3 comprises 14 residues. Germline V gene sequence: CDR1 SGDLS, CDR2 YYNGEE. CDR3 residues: CASSVGGTRGEQYF. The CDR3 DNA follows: TGTGCCAGCAGCGTAGGGGGGACTAGAGGCGAGCAGTACTTC.

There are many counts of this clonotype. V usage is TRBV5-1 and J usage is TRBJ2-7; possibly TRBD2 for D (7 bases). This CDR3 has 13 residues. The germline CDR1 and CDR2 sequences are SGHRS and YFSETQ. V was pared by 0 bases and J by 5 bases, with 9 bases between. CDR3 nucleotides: TGCGCCAGCAGCTTGGCGGGGGGCCACGAGCAGTACTTC. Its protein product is CASSLAGGHEQYF.

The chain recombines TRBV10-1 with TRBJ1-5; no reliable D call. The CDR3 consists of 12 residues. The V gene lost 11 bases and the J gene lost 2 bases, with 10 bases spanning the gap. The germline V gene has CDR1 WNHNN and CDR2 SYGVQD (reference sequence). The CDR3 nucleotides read TGCGCCCCCGGTTCGGGCAATCAGCCCCAGCATTTT. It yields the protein CAPGSGNQPQHF.

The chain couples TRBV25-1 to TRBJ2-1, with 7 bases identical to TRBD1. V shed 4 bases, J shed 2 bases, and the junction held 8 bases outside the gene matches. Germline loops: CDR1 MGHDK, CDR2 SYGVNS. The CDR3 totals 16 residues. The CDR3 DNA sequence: TGTGCCAGCAGTGTCAGGCAGGGACAGCCCTACAATGAGCAGTTCTTC. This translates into CASSVRQGQPYNEQFF.

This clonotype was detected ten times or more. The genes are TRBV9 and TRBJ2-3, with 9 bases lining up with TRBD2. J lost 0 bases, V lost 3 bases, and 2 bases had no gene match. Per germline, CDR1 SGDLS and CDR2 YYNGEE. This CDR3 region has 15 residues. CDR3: CASSASGVSTDTQYF. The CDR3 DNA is TGTGCCAGCAGCGCTAGCGGGGTAAGCACAGATACGCAGTATTTT.

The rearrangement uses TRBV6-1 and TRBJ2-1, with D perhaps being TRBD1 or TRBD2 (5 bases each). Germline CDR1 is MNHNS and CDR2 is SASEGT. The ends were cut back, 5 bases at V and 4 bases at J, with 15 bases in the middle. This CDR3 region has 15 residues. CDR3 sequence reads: CASSPGTAPYNEQFF. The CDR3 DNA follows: TGTGCCAGCAGTCCCGGGACGGCACCTTACAATGAGCAGTTCTTC.

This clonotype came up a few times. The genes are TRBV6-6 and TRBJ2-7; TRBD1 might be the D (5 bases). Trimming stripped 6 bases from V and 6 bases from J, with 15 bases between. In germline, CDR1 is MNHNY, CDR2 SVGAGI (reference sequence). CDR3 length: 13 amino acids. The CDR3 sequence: CASSSGLSAEQYF. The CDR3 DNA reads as TGTGCCAGCAGCTCAGGGTTAAGTGCCGAGCAGTACTTC.

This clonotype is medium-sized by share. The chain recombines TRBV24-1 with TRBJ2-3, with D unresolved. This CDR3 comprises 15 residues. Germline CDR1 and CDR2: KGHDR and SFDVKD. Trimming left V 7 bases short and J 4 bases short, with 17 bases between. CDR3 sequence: CATSEGPLPPDTQYF. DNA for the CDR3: TGTGCCACCAGCGAAGGCCCCTTGCCCCCAGATACGCAGTATTTT.

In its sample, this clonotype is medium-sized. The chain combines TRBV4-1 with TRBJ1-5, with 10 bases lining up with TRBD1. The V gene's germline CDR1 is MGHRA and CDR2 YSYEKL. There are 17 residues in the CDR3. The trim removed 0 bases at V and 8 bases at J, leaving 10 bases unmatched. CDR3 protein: CASSQEPSGTGVEPQHF. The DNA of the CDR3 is TGCGCCAGCAGCCAAGAACCTTCCGGGACAGGGGTTGAGCCCCAGCATTTT.

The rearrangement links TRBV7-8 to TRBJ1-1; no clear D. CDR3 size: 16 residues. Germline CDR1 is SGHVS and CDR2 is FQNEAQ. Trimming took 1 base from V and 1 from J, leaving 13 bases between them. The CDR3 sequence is CASSLVRIGGNTEAFF. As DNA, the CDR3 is TGTGCCAGCAGCTTAGTCCGGATAGGCGGGAACACTGAAGCTTTCTTT.

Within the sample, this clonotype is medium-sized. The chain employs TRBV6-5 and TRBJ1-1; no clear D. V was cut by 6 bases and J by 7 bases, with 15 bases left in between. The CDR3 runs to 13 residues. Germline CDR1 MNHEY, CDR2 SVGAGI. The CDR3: CASRPATANEAFF. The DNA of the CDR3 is TGTGCCAGCAGACCGGCGACGGCAAATGAAGCTTTCTTT.

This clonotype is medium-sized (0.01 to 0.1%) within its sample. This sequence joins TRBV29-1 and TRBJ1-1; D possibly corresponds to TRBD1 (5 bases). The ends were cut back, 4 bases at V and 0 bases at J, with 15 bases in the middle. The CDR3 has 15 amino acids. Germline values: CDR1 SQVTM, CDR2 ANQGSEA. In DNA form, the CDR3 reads TGCAGCGTTGTTTCCCCCTTGGGGCTGAACACTGAAGCTTTCTTT. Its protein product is CSVVSPLGLNTEAFF.

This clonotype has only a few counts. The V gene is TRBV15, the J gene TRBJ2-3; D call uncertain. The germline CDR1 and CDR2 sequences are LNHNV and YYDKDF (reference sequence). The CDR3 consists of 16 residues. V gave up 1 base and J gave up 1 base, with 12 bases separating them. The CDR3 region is CATSRGMSVGTDTQYF. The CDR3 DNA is TGTGCCACCAGCAGAGGAATGAGCGTAGGCACAGATACGCAGTATTTT.

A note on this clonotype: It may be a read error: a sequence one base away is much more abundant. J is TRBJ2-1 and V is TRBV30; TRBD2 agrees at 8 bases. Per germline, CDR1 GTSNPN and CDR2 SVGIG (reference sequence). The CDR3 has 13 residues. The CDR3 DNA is TGTGCCCGGAGCGGGAGCGCCAGGGGTGAGCAGTTCTTC. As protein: CARSGSARGEQFF.

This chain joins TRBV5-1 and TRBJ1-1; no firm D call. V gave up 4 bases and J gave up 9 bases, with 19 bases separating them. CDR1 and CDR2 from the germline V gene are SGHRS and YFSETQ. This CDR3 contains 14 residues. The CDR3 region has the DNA TGCGCCAGCAGCCTTCCCCGGGGTTCCGCTAAAGCTTTCTTT. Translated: CASSLPRGSAKAFF.

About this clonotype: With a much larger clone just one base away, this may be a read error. The CDR3 bases are TGCGCCAGCAGCCAAGCCACTAGCGGGGCTTCCTACGAGCAGTACTTC. Protein product: CASSQATSGASYEQYF. This chain links TRBV4-1 with TRBJ2-7; TRBD2 matches 10 bases. This CDR3 contains 16 residues. Trimming cost V 1 base and J 1 base; bases outside gene matches: 4. CDR1 MGHRA and CDR2 YSYEKL come from the germline V gene.

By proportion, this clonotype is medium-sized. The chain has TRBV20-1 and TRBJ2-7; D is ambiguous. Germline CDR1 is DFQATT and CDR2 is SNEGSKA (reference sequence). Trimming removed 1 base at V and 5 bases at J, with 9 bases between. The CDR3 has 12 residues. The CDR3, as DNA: TGCAGTGCTAGAGCGTATAAGGACGAGCAGTACTTC. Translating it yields CSARAYKDEQYF.

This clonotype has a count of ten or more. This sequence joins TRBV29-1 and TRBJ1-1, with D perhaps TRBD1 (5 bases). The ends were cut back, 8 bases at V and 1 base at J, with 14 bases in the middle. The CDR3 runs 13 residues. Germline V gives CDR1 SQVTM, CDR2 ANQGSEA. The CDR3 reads CSPLLQENTEAFF. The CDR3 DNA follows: TGCAGCCCCCTGTTACAGGAGAACACTGAAGCTTTCTTT.

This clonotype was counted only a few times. CDR3 nucleotide sequence: TGTGCCACCAGGGAGACGGGGAACACTGAAGCTTTCTTT. This gives the protein CATRETGNTEAFF. The rearrangement joins TRBV24-1 to TRBJ1-1; no clear D gene. CDR1 and CDR2 from the germline V gene are KGHDR and SFDVKD. V was shortened by 7 bases and J by 1 base, with 9 bases between the two germline ends. This CDR3 comprises 13 residues.

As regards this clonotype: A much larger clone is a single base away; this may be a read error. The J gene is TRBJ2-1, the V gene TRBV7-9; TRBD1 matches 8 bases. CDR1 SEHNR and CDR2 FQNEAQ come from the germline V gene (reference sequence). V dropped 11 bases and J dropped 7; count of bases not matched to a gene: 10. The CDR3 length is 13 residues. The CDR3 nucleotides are TGTGCCTACCCACCAGGGGGCAAGAATGAGCAGTTCTTC. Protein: CAYPPGGKNEQFF. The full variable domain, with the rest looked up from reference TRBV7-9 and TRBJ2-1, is DTGVSQNPRHKITKRGQNVTFRCDPISEHNRLYWYRQTLGQGPEFLTYFQNEAQLEKSRLLSDRFSAERPKGSFSTLEIQRTEQGDSAMYLCAYPPGGKNEQFFGPGTRLTVL.

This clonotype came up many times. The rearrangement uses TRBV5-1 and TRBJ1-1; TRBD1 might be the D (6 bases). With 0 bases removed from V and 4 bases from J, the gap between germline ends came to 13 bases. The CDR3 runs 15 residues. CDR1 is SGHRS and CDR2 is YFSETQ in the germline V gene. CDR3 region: CASSLVLQGGTEAFF. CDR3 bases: TGCGCCAGCAGCTTGGTGTTACAGGGTGGCACTGAAGCTTTCTTT.

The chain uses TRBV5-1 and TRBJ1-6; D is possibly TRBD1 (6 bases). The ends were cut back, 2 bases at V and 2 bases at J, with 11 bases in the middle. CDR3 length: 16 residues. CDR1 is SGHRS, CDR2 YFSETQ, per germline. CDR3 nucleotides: TGCGCCAGCAGCTTAAACAGGGCGACCTATAATTCACCCCTCCACTTT. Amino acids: CASSLNRATYNSPLHF.

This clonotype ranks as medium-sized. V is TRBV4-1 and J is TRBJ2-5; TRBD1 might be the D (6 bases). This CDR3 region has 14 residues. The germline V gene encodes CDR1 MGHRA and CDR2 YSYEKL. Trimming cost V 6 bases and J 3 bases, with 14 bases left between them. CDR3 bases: TGCGCCAGCAGTCTCACAGGGCAAGAAGAGACCCAGTACTTC. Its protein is CASSLTGQEETQYF.

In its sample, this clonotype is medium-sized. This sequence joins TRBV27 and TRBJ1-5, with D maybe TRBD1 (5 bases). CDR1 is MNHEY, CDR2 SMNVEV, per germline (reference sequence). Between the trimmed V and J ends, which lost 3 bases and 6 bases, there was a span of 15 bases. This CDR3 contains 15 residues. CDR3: CASSFGGGYGQPQHF. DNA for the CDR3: TGTGCCAGCAGTTTCGGGGGAGGGTACGGTCAGCCCCAGCATTTT.

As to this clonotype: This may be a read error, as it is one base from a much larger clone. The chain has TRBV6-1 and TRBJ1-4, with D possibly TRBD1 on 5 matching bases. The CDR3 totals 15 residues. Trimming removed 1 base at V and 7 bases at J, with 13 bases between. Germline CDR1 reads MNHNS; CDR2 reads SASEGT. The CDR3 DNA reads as TGTGCCAGCAGTGAAGGGGACGCCAATCTTGAAAAACTGTTTTTT. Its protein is CASSEGDANLEKLFF.

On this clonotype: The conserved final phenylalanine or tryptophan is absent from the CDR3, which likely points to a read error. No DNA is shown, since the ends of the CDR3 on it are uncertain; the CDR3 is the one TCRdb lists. The CDR3 spells CSGSFTSGRAEEQNL. The chain links TRBV20-1 to TRBJ2-7; the D call in the table, TRBD2, was not verified against the DNA. The germline V gene has CDR1 DFQATT and CDR2 SNEGSKA (reference sequence). The CDR3 is 15 residues long, counting both termini.

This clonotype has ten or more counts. The CDR3 nucleotides are TGTGCCAGCAGCGGTGACAGACGATCCGAGCAGTACTTC. Translated: CASSGDRRSEQYF. The chain recombines TRBV6-1 with TRBJ2-7, with a weak D call TRBD1 (5 bases). This CDR3 has 13 residues. Trimming left V 6 bases short and J 6 bases short, with 15 bases between. Germline V gene data show CDR1 as MNHNS and CDR2 as SASEGT.